This entry lists 6 T cell receptor beta chains sequenced from one sample in a study of metastatic and nonmetastatic thyroid tumors. No treatment of any kind had been given to any patient before thyroid surgery. TCRdb re-called clones via MiXCR from the PCR reads. Of approximately 7,000 clones in the sample, more than 15% were seen once. The sample consisted of adjacent normal tissue. These receptors were taken from a male donor with papillary thyroid cancer or a benign thyroid nodule (not recorded which). Some clones in this sample may be carry-over from other donors' samples.

Only a few counts were recorded for this clone. This could be a read error, since a much larger clone is one nucleotide away. The chain has TRBV27 and TRBJ2-5, with TRBD2 identical over 12 bases. This CDR3 has 18 amino acids. CDR1 is MNHEY and CDR2 is SMNVEV in the germline V gene (reference sequence). The CDR3, as DNA: TGTGCCAGCAGTTCCGGGCTAGCGGGAGGGCCTGGCCAAGGGACCCAGTACTTC. Its translation is CASSSGLAGGPGQGTQYF.

This clone was seen more than once but under ten times. CDR3 DNA sequence: TGTGCCAGCAGCCCCGGGGGACAGGGCAATACCGGGGAGCTGTTTTTT. It specifies CASSPGGQGNTGELFF. V usage is TRBV7-3 and J usage is TRBJ2-2; 9 bases match TRBD1. This CDR3 has 16 residues. Trimming cost V 5 bases and J 5 bases; bases outside gene matches: 9. Germline values: CDR1 SGHTA, CDR2 FQGTGA.

This clone was detected only a few times. V usage is TRBV12-5 and J usage is TRBJ2-2; D unresolved. This CDR3 region has 14 residues. Germline V gives CDR1 LGHNT, CDR2 FRNRAP. V gave up 8 bases and J gave up 0 bases, with 10 bases separating them. The CDR3 nucleotides are TGTGCTAGTACTACACTGCCGAACACCGGGGAGCTGTTTTTT. The encoded protein is CASTTLPNTGELFF.

The rearrangement uses TRBV6-1 and TRBJ2-7; the D gene is possibly TRBD2 (5 bases). Trimming took 7 bases from V and 3 from J, leaving 13 bases between them. The CDR3 length is 13 residues. The germline V gene encodes CDR1 MNHNS and CDR2 SASEGT. The CDR3 protein is CASTLTGIYEQYF. The CDR3 region has the DNA TGTGCCAGCACACTAACGGGGATCTACGAGCAGTACTTC.

The table lists this clone with many counts. The chain recombines TRBV19 with TRBJ2-5; D is possibly TRBD2 (6 bases). The CDR3 loop spans 14 amino acids. CDR1 and CDR2 (germline): LNHDA, SQIVND (reference sequence). V was shortened by 5 bases and J by 3 bases, with 13 bases between the two germline ends. The CDR3 bases are TGTGCCAGTAGTCGGGGACTTTTGAAAGAGACCCAGTACTTC. Its translation is CASSRGLLKETQYF.

This clone is labeled as medium-sized (0.01 to 0.1%). This sequence joins TRBV24-1 and TRBJ1-2, with D hard to call. V was cut by 6 bases and J by 4 bases, with 17 bases left in between. Germline V gives CDR1 KGHDR, CDR2 SFDVKD. The CDR3 contains 15 residues. The CDR3 DNA reads as TGTGCCACCAGTACCCGAGCTGCAGGCGGCTATGGCTACACCTTC. Its translation: CATSTRAAGGYGYTF.